Below are 27 T cell receptor beta chains sequenced from a single sample in a study of blood T cell repertoires in COVID-19. Only in-frame clones appear in the TCRdb table, and some are missing; sequencing was by immunoSEQ multiplex PCR. The table lists some 500,000 clones, roughly 90% of them singletons. The sample taken for sequencing was PBMCs or T cells enriched from blood (not recorded which). The receptors were sampled from a woman in her thirties or forties who had recovered from COVID-19.

This chain joins TRBV25-1 and TRBJ1-4; possibly TRBD1 for D (5 bases). CDR3 size: 14 residues. CDR1 is MGHDK, CDR2 SYGVNS, per germline. V lost 2 bases, J lost 7 bases, and 11 bases lay in between. CDR3 residues: CASSERQSSEKLFF. CDR3 bases: TGTGCCAGCAGTGAACGACAGTCGTCTGAAAAACTGTTTTTT.

CDR3 protein: CSVSFYEQFF. The CDR3, as DNA: TGCAGTGTCTCCTTTTATGAGCAGTTCTTC. The chain is built from TRBV20-1 and TRBJ2-1; D not certain. CDR3 size: 10 residues. In germline, CDR1 is DFQATT, CDR2 SNEGSKA (reference sequence). V was cut by 7 bases and J by 8 bases, with 9 bases left in between.

The V gene is TRBV5-6, the J gene TRBJ2-7, with 10 bases identical to TRBD2. Germline CDR1 reads SGHDT; CDR2 reads YYEEEE. V was clipped by 0 bases and J by 6 bases; unmatched bases: 6. This CDR3 is built from 15 residues. The CDR3 sequence is CASSLESLAGSEQYF. CDR3 DNA: TGTGCCAGCAGCTTGGAATCACTAGCGGGATCCGAGCAGTACTTC.

This clone was recorded only once. This chain uses TRBV19 with TRBJ1-2; 8 bases map to TRBD1. After removal of 5 bases from V and 4 bases from J, the junction contained 6 bases not matched to a gene. CDR1 is LNHDA, CDR2 SQIVND, per germline (reference sequence). This CDR3 contains 14 residues. CDR3 region: CASSLGTGAYGYTF. The DNA for the CDR3 is TGTGCCAGTAGTCTAGGGACAGGCGCCTATGGCTACACCTTC.

This sequence joins TRBV18 and TRBJ1-5; D possibly corresponds to TRBD1 (5 bases). Germline V gene data show CDR1 as KGHSH and CDR2 as LQKENI. CDR3 size: 14 residues. Trimming shortened V by 1 base and J by 4 bases, and 8 bases separated the two germline ends. CDR3 coding DNA: TGTGCCAGCTCACCACGCGGGGGGAATCAGCCCCAGCATTTT. This gives the protein CASSPRGGNQPQHF.

The chain uses TRBV5-1 and TRBJ1-3, with D unclear. Germline lookup yields CDR1 SGHRS and CDR2 YFSETQ. The CDR3 spans 16 residues. V dropped 0 bases and J dropped 0 bases, with 10 bases sitting between them. CDR3: CASSLAAHNSGNTIYF. The CDR3 coding sequence is TGCGCCAGCAGCTTGGCCGCGCATAACTCTGGAAACACCATATATTTT. Based on the CDR3 plus reference TRBV5-1 and TRBJ1-3, the full variable domain is KAGVTQTPRYLIKTRGQQVTLSCSPISGHRSVSWYQQTPGQGLQFLFEYFSETQRNKGNFPGRFSGRQFSNSRSEMNVSTLELGDSALYLCASSLAAHNSGNTIYFGEGSWLTVV.

This chain connects TRBV18 to TRBJ2-1; 7 bases are a match to TRBD2. Germline V lookup: CDR1 KGHSH, CDR2 LQKENI. V lost 1 base to trimming and J lost 0 bases; unmatched junction nucleotides: 3. The CDR3 runs to 16 residues. Here the CDR3 DNA reads TGTGCCAGCTCACCACAGGCTAGCGGCTCCTACAATGAGCAGTTCTTC. Translation gives CASSPQASGSYNEQFF.

The chain carries TRBV21-1 and TRBJ1-6. TRBV21-1 is a recognized pseudogene. The CDR3 is made up of 13 amino acids. This CDR3 reads CASTLTRVSPLHF. The CDR3 nucleotides are TGTGCCAGCACCTTGACGAGGGTTTCACCCCTCCACTTT.

The chain joins TRBV18 to TRBJ2-1; weak D call: TRBD1 (5 bases). CDR1 is KGHSH and CDR2 is LQKENI in the germline V gene. Trimming stripped 5 bases from V and 4 bases from J, with 9 bases between. This CDR3 has 13 amino acids. The CDR3, as DNA: TGTGCCAGCTCAGCTACAGGTTACAATGAGCAGTTCTTC. This encodes CASSATGYNEQFF.

CDR3 bases: TGTGCCAGCAGCCTAGACAGGGGATTCGAGCAGTACTTC. It translates to CASSLDRGFEQYF. The gene calls are TRBV7-6 and TRBJ2-7, with 8 nucleotides matching TRBD1. J lost 6 bases, V lost 5 bases, and 6 bases had no gene match. This CDR3 comprises 13 residues. Looked up from germline, CDR1 is SGHVS and CDR2 is FNYEAQ.

This sequence joins TRBV5-4 and TRBJ2-3, with D maybe TRBD2 (6 bases). The germline gives CDR1 SGHNT, CDR2 YYREEE (reference sequence). The CDR3 has 15 amino acids. Trimming left V 4 bases short and J 2 bases short, with 14 bases between. The CDR3 protein is CASSPGGTHTDTQYF. In nucleotides, the CDR3 is TGTGCCAGCAGCCCTGGAGGGACCCACACAGATACGCAGTATTTT.

The chain carries TRBV18 and TRBJ2-1, with a tentative D call TRBD1 (5 bases). The CDR3 totals 15 residues. Per germline, CDR1 KGHSH and CDR2 LQKENI. Trimming cost V 1 base and J 6 bases, with 13 bases left between them. The CDR3 DNA reads TGTGCCAGCTCACCACGCAGGGTAGGGTTCAATGAGCAGTTCTTC. Its protein product is CASSPRRVGFNEQFF. Based on the CDR3 plus reference TRBV18 and TRBJ2-1, the full variable domain is NAGVMQNPRHLVRRRGQEARLRCSPMKGHSHVYWYRQLPEEGLKFMVYLQKENIIDESGMPKERFSAEFPKEGPSILRIQQVVRGDSAAYFCASSPRRVGFNEQFFGPGTRLTVL.

V gene TRBV10-1 combines with J gene TRBJ2-7; TRBD1 matches 7 bases. This CDR3 has 15 residues. J lost 1 base, V lost 4 bases, and 7 bases had no gene match. Per the germline V gene, CDR1 is WNHNN and CDR2 is SYGVQD (reference sequence). The CDR3 bases are TGCGCCAGCAGTGCCTTGATGGGACAGTCCTACGAGCAGTACTTC. It encodes CASSALMGQSYEQYF.

The chain links TRBV5-4 to TRBJ1-1; 9 bases map to TRBD1. The germline CDR1 and CDR2 sequences are SGHNT and YYREEE (reference sequence). With V trimmed by 4 bases and J by 4 bases, 5 bases remained unmatched. CDR3 length: 14 amino acids. The CDR3 DNA follows: TGTGCCAGCAGCATAGACAGGGGGGTCACTGAAGCTTTCTTT. Translated, it gives CASSIDRGVTEAFF.

V and J are TRBV7-9 and TRBJ1-1, with TRBD1 matching 7 bases. V lost 7 bases, J lost 0 bases, and 8 bases stayed unmatched. Looked up from germline, CDR1 is SEHNR and CDR2 is FQNEAQ (reference sequence). CDR3 length: 15 residues. The CDR3 DNA is TGTGCCAGCACCGGACAGGTACCAATGAACACTGAAGCTTTCTTT. Its protein product is CASTGQVPMNTEAFF.

This chain connects TRBV2 to TRBJ2-1; 7 positions match TRBD2. J was trimmed by 0 bases and V by 8 bases; bases with no gene match: 4. The CDR3 contains 14 residues. Germline CDR1 SNHLY, CDR2 FYNNEI. CDR3 amino acids: CASPPGGSYNEQFF. Here the CDR3 DNA reads TGTGCCAGCCCACCGGGGGGCTCCTACAATGAGCAGTTCTTC.

This CDR3 is CASSPMARGSSYNEQFF. In DNA form, the CDR3 reads TGTGCCAGCTCACCCATGGCCCGAGGGAGCTCCTACAATGAGCAGTTCTTC. The chain has TRBV18 and TRBJ2-1; maybe TRBD2 (5 bases). V was shortened by 3 bases and J by 0 bases, with 15 bases between the two germline ends. The CDR3 is made up of 17 amino acids. Germline V gene sequence: CDR1 KGHSH, CDR2 LQKENI.

V usage is TRBV19 and J usage is TRBJ2-5; no clear D. Trimming took off 6 bases at V and 5 bases at J, with 19 bases between the two ends. The CDR3 loop spans 15 amino acids. Germline CDR1 reads LNHDA; CDR2 reads SQIVND (reference sequence). The CDR3: CASSYSIIPQETQYF. The CDR3 region has the DNA TGTGCCAGTAGCTACAGTATCATCCCCCAGGAGACCCAGTACTTC.

This chain connects TRBV11-2 to TRBJ2-7, with D tentatively TRBD1 (6 bases). The CDR3 runs to 15 residues. The germline V gene encodes CDR1 SGHAT and CDR2 FQNNGV. Trimming took off 5 bases at V and 3 bases at J, with 17 bases between the two ends. The CDR3 sequence: CASSPLGTLHYEQYF. In DNA, the CDR3 is TGTGCCAGCAGCCCACTCGGGACACTCCACTACGAGCAGTACTTC.

The V call is TRBV11-2, the J call TRBJ2-7; no reliable D call. Germline V lookup: CDR1 SGHAT, CDR2 FQNNGV. The CDR3 spans 12 residues. The germline V and J ends were trimmed by 3 bases and 4 bases, with 7 bases remaining between them. DNA for the CDR3: TGTGCCAGCAGCTTGGGCAGTTACGAGCAGTACTTC. Residues: CASSLGSYEQYF.

The gene calls are TRBV5-4 and TRBJ1-2; D unresolved. Germline CDR1 reads SGHNT; CDR2 reads YYREEE (reference sequence). The CDR3 sequence is 11 residues long. V lost 3 bases, J lost 2 bases, and 2 bases lay in between. The CDR3 protein is CASSSNYGYTF. CDR3 nucleotide sequence: TGTGCCAGCAGCTCGAACTATGGCTACACCTTC.

The chain employs TRBV5-1 and TRBJ2-2; TRBD1 might be the D (6 bases). Germline CDR1 SGHRS, CDR2 YFSETQ. This CDR3 spans 15 amino acids. V dropped 1 base and J dropped 7 bases, with 14 bases sitting between them. CDR3 in DNA: TGCGCCAGCAGCTTGAGGGCAGGGGATGTCGGGGAGCTGTTTTTT. Translated, it gives CASSLRAGDVGELFF.

This rearrangement joins TRBV2 to TRBJ1-5; perhaps TRBD1 as D (6 bases). This CDR3 is 14 amino acids long. Deletions cut 5 bases from V and 2 bases from J, with 10 bases between. The germline V gene has CDR1 SNHLY and CDR2 FYNNEI. In DNA, the CDR3 is TGTGCCAGCAGTTCTGAGGGGGGCAATCAGCCCCAGCATTTT. Its protein product is CASSSEGGNQPQHF.

The chain is built from TRBV7-8 and TRBJ2-1, with 9 bases aligning to TRBD2. Trimming removed 0 bases from V and 8 bases from J; junction bases left unmatched: 14. CDR1 and CDR2 (germline): SGHVS, FQNEAQ. The CDR3 has 18 residues. The CDR3 sequence is CASSLALGSGGGGYEQFF. The CDR3 DNA reads TGTGCCAGCAGCTTAGCGCTTGGTAGCGGGGGAGGTGGGTATGAGCAGTTCTTC.

This clone was observed a handful of times. The chain uses TRBV2 and TRBJ1-2; D gene uncertain. This CDR3 region has 13 residues. Germline values: CDR1 SNHLY, CDR2 FYNNEI. V dropped 6 bases and J dropped 5 bases, with 13 bases sitting between them. CDR3 region: CASRGDGIYGYTF. The CDR3 bases are TGTGCCAGCAGGGGCGACGGAATTTATGGCTACACCTTC. Full variable domain (outside the CDR3, taken from reference TRBV2 and TRBJ1-2): EPEVTQTPSHQVTQMGQEVILRCVPISNHLYFYWYRQILGQKVEFLVSFYNNEISEKSEIFDDQFSVERPDGSNFTLKIRSTKLEDSAMYFCASRGDGIYGYTFGSGTRLTVV.

This chain uses TRBV7-9 with TRBJ2-4; 8 nucleotides agree with TRBD1. Germline assignment: CDR1 SEHNR and CDR2 FQNEAQ (reference sequence). The CDR3 covers 16 residues. The trim removed 1 base at V and 4 bases at J, leaving 6 bases unmatched. The CDR3 spells CASSLEDRGSKNIQYF. As DNA, the CDR3 is TGTGCCAGCAGCTTAGAAGACAGGGGATCGAAAAACATTCAGTACTTC. The variable domain in full, completed from reference TRBV7-9 and TRBJ2-4, reads DTGVSQNPRHKITKRGQNVTFRCDPISEHNRLYWYRQTLGQGPEFLTYFQNEAQLEKSRLLSDRFSAERPKGSFSTLEIQRTEQGDSAMYLCASSLEDRGSKNIQYFGAGTRLSVL.

The rearrangement uses TRBV7-2 and TRBJ2-1; TRBD1 matches at 8 bases. CDR1 is SGHTA and CDR2 is FQGNSA in the germline V gene. The CDR3 extends over 15 amino acids. The V gene end was trimmed by 5 bases and the J gene end by 5 bases; junction bases not matched to a gene: 8. The CDR3 DNA is TGTGCCAGCAGCCCGGGACAGGTGTTCAACAATGAGCAGTTCTTC. As protein: CASSPGQVFNNEQFF.